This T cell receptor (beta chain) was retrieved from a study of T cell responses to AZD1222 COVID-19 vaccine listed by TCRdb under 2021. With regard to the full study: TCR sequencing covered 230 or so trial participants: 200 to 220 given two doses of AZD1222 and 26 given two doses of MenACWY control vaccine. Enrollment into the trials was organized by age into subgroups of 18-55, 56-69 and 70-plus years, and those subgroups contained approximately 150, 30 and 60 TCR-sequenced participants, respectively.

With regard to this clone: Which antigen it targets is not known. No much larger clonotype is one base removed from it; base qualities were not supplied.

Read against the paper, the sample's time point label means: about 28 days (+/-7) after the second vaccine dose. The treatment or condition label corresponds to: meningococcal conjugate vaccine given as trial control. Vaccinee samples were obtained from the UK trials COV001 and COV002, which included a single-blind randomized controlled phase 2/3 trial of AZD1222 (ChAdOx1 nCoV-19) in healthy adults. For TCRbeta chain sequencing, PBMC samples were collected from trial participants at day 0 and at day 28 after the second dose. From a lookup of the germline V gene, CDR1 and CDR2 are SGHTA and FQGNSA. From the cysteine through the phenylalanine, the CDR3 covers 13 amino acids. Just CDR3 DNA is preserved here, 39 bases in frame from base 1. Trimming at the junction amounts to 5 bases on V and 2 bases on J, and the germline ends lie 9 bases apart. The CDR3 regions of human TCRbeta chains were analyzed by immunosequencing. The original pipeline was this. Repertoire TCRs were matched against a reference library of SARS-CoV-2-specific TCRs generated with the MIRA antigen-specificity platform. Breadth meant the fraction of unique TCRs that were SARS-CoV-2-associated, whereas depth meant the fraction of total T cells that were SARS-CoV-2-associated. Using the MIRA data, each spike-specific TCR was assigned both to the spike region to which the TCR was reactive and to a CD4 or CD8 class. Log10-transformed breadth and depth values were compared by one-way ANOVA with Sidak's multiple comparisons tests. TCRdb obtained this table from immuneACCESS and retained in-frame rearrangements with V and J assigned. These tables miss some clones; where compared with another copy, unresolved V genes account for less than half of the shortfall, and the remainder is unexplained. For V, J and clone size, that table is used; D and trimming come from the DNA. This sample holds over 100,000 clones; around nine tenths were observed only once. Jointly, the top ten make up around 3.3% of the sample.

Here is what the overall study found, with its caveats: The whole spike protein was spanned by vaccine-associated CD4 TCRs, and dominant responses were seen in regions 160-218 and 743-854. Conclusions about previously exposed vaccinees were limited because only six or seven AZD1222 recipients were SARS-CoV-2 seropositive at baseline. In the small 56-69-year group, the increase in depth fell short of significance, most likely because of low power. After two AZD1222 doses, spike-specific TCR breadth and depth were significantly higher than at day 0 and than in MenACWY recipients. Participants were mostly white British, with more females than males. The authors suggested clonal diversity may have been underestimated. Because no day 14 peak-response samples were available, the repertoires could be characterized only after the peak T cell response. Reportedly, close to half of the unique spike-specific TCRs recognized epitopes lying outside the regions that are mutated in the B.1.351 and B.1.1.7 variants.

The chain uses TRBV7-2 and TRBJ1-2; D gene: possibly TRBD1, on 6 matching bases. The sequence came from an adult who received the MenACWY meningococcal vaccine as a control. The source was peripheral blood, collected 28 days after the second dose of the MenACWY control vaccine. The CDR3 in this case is CASSTDSNYGYTF. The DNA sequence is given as TGTGCCAGCAGCACGGACAGCAACTATGGCTACACCTTC.